The present T cell receptor (beta chain) was sequenced within a study of post-analysis software for immune sequencing data (dated by TCRdb to the mid-2010s). General notes on the study: Recorded disease courses included relapsing-remitting, secondary progressive and progressive-relapsing multiple sclerosis, with some patients lacking subtype annotation. A subset of samples was prepared in parallel using single-end sample barcoding, then pooled and co-amplified after Illumina adapter ligation. Patient repertoires were compared against around 10 previously published healthy control repertoires from donors aged about 6 to 25 years. General study outcomes and caveats: Multiple sclerosis patients had significantly lower normalized Chao1 diversity than controls, a result that suggests substantial peripheral T-cell clonal expansion. When samples were clustered directly using the F measure, samples prepared in the same batch co-clustered strongly, which prompted a batch-effect correction. The multiple sclerosis patient group was slightly younger than the control group.

Details on this clonotype: This receptor's antigen is unknown. Base qualities were left out, and no much larger clone turns up one base away.

The library was produced with PCR. The sequencer listed for this sample is Illumina HiSeq 2500. Unique molecular identifiers were incorporated into TCR beta cDNA libraries to reduce PCR and sequencing biases. Per 1 to 10 million input T cells, some 500,000 cDNA molecules were obtained, such that each molecule approximated one T cell. Patient libraries were prepared and sequenced with the same protocol used for the earlier healthy control dataset. Within a given batch, samples were prepared together, multiplexed and sequenced on the same HiSeq lane. On the authors' methods: MIGEC handled the raw barcoded reads, throwing out single-read molecular identifier groups before consensus assembly and CDR3 extraction. VDJtools was used for post-analysis of the clonotype tables, with diversity normalized by down-sampling every dataset to the smallest sample size. In repertoire overlap clustering, CDR3 amino acid sequences, but not nucleotide sequences, were matched to correct batch-related cross-sample contamination. Starting from the raw public reads, TCRdb applied fastp trimming at Q25, assembled clones with MiXCR and retained in-frame beta chains. Rows matching on CDR3 protein sequence are summarized as one entry with the most common DNA and genes. These V and J calls rely on TCRdb rather than the paper's analysis. The sample table lists 650,000 to 850,000 distinct CDR3 sequences, roughly 58% of them with a count of one. The ten largest account for roughly 4.4% of the sample.

To demonstrate the VDJtools post-analysis software, TCR beta repertoires were profiled from the peripheral blood of over ten young patients with multiple sclerosis. The multiple sclerosis patients were children and adolescents between roughly 6 and 17 years of age. Sequenced: blood. The TCR sequence derives from a girl aged 5-17 years with multiple sclerosis.

The CDR3 reads as follows: CSASVSTDTQYF. The DNA reads TGCAGTGCTAGCGTTAGCACAGATACGCAGTATTTT. The chain is assembled from TRBV20-1 and TRBJ2-3; too little of a D gene remains to name it. Counted from cysteine to phenylalanine, this CDR3 has 12 amino acids. The CDR3 DNA has 36 bases and is translated from base 1. CDR1 and CDR2, per the germline V gene (reference sequence), are DFQATT and SNEGSKA. V and J lose 3 bases and 0 bases, and a span of 4 bases separates them.